The source of this TCR beta chain is a study of blood T cell repertoires in COVID-19. The germline V gene has CDR1 DFQATT and CDR2 SNEGSKA (reference sequence). V shed 3 bases and J shed 6 bases, with 15 bases lying between them. This CDR3 contains 14 residues. The data were produced by immunoSEQ multiplex PCR, yet TCRdb's version contains in-frame clones alone and is incomplete. The repertoire includes about 140,000 clones, under 85% of them detected once, and roughly 8.3% sits in the top ten. J is TRBJ2-1 and V is TRBV20-1; D gene ambiguous. Sequencing was performed on peripheral blood. The TCR was taken from a woman aged 80 or over in a cohort sampled during active or convalescent COVID-19. As DNA, the CDR3 is TGCAGTGCTAGTTCCTCGGGTCGCTCCAATGAGCAGTTCTTC. Its translation is CSASSSGRSNEQFF.